Shown below are 6 T cell receptor beta chains from a single sample sequenced in a study of shared T cell receptors in the human thymus. Clones were read by immunoSEQ multiplex PCR, and TCRdb kept only the in-frame ones, dropping some. The sample gives 72,000 or so clones, 90% to 95% of which show up once; roughly 0.03% is in the top ten. The sequenced sample was thymocytes. These receptors were taken from a human donor.

The chain combines TRBV9 with TRBJ1-1, with unresolved D. This CDR3 region has 16 residues. The germline CDR1 and CDR2 sequences are SGDLS and YYNGEE. Trimming pared 2 bases from V and 0 bases from J, leaving 14 bases between. CDR3 bases: TGTGCCAGCAGCGTTTTAGGGTCATCGGTGAACACTGAAGCTTTCTTT. Translated: CASSVLGSSVNTEAFF.

The rearrangement joins TRBV7-2 to TRBJ2-5; TRBD2 matches 8 bases. The germline CDR1 and CDR2 sequences are SGHTA and FQGNSA. The CDR3 is made up of 15 amino acids. V trimming: 5 bases; J trimming: 5 bases; junction bases outside the gene matches: 10. The CDR3, as DNA: TGTGCCAGCAGCCTTCCCAAGCGGGGGCGGGAGACCCAGTACTTC. This translates into CASSLPKRGRETQYF. The full variable domain, in which reference TRBV7-2 and TRBJ2-5 provide the parts outside the CDR3, is GAGVSQSPSNKVTEKGKDVELRCDPISGHTALYWYRQSLGQGLEFLIYFQGNSAPDKSGLPSDRFSAERTGGSVSTLTIQRTQQEDSAVYLCASSLPKRGRETQYFGPGTRLLVL.

This chain connects TRBV18 to TRBJ2-7; D is ambiguous. The germline CDR1 and CDR2 sequences are KGHSH and LQKENI. The CDR3 has 14 amino acids. V dropped 0 bases and J dropped 0 bases, with 6 bases sitting between them. CDR3 residues: CASSPPTPSYEQYF. DNA of the CDR3: TGTGCCAGCTCACCACCAACGCCCTCCTACGAGCAGTACTTC. The full variable domain, with the rest looked up from reference TRBV18 and TRBJ2-7, is NAGVMQNPRHLVRRRGQEARLRCSPMKGHSHVYWYRQLPEEGLKFMVYLQKENIIDESGMPKERFSAEFPKEGPSILRIQQVVRGDSAAYFCASSPPTPSYEQYFGPGTRLTVT.

The chain recombines TRBV27 with TRBJ2-3; the D is unclear. This CDR3 is built from 14 residues. CDR1 is MNHEY, CDR2 SMNVEV, per germline (reference sequence). The germline V and J ends were trimmed by 0 bases and 4 bases, with 8 bases remaining between them. Here the CDR3 DNA reads TGTGCCAGCAGTTTATCTATTAACCCAGATACGCAGTATTTT. This encodes CASSLSINPDTQYF.

The rearrangement joins TRBV20-1 to TRBJ1-1, with 7 bases aligning to TRBD1. The CDR3 is 11 residues long. Germline assignment: CDR1 DFQATT and CDR2 SNEGSKA (reference sequence). V shed 3 bases, J shed 7 bases, and the junction held 2 bases outside the gene matches. DNA of the CDR3: TGCAGTGCTAGGGGGACAGATGAAGCTTTCTTT. The encoded protein is CSARGTDEAFF.

The DNA of the CDR3 is TGTGCCACCAGCAGAGACCTTAGCAATCAGCCCCAGCATTTT. It translates to CATSRDLSNQPQHF. The chain uses TRBV15 and TRBJ1-5; D unresolved. This CDR3 is 14 amino acids long. The V gene lost 0 bases and the J gene lost 0 bases, with 3 bases spanning the gap. Germline lookup yields CDR1 LNHNV and CDR2 YYDKDF (reference sequence).